The rows below give T cell receptor beta chains drawn from one sample of a study of T cells in Graves' hyperthyroidism and ophthalmopathy. TCRdb used MiXCR to reprocess the multiplex PCR reads, holding one entry per CDR3 protein. The sample gives some 350,000 distinct CDR3 sequences, about a fifth of which show up once; about 4% is in the top ten. The specimen sequenced was blood. These receptors were collected from a woman aged 18 to 35 with Graves' hyperthyroidism. Each CDR3 is given with its conserved first and last residue. Each record gives: V gene, J gene, D gene, clone size, CDR3 DNA, CDR3 protein. A D gene is named only where the DNA matches it firmly. The size entry is marked missing in some rows and otherwise reads once, few, many or a size class.

TRBV5-1,TRBJ2-7,TRBD2,NA,TGCGCCAGCTCCAGCGGGGGGGCACGACGCGAGCAGTACTTC,CASSSGGARREQYF
TRBV20-1,TRBJ1-5,NA,many,TGCAGTGCTAGAGAGATCCCGGGCCACCAGCCCCAGCATTTT,CSAREIPGHQPQHF
TRBV11-1,TRBJ2-7,NA,many,TGTGCCAGCAGCCTCCGTAGAGGAGTCCGGGTCCAGGAGCAGTACTTC,CASSLRRGVRVQEQYF
TRBV2,TRBJ1-5,NA,few,TGTGCCAGCAGTGAAGATGGGAATCAGCCCCAGCATTTT,CASSEDGNQPQHF
TRBV18,TRBJ2-7,TRBD1,many,TGTGCCAGCTCACCGTCGATACAGGGGGCGCTTGAGCAGTACTTC,CASSPSIQGALEQYF
TRBV6-1,TRBJ1-2,NA,many,TGTGCCAGCAGTAAAGACTGGAACTATGGCTACACCTTC,CASSKDWNYGYTF
TRBV6-2/TRBV6-3,TRBJ1-1,NA,many,TGTGCCAGCAGTTACCCCAACTCTGAAGCTTTCTTT,CASSYPNSEAFF
TRBV29-1,TRBJ2-7,NA,NA,TGCAGCGCTGACTGGATAGGTGGCGAGCAGTACTTC,CSADWIGGEQYF
TRBV15,TRBJ2-5,TRBD1,few,TGTGCCACCAGCAGGGGTACAGGGGGCCAAGAGACCCAGTACTTC,CATSRGTGGQETQYF
TRBV24-1,TRBJ1-1,NA,many,TGTGCCACCAGTGATTTGCGGGGTGATGAAGCTTTCTTT,CATSDLRGDEAFF
TRBV12-3/TRBV12-4,TRBJ2-6,NA,many,TGTGCCAGCAGTTCAGGGGCTGGGGCCAACGTCCTGACTTTC,CASSSGAGANVLTF
TRBV10-3,TRBJ2-5,NA,NA,TGTGCCATCAGTGATTATATTCAAGAGACCCAGTACTTC,CAISDYIQETQYF
TRBV20-1,TRBJ2-7,NA,many,TGCAGTGCTAGCCGGGACTTACCCTACGAGCAGTACTTC,CSASRDLPYEQYF
TRBV28,TRBJ2-7,TRBD1,many,TGTGCCAGCAGTTTACTCCTCCGGACAGGCAGGTCCTACGAGCAGTACTTC,CASSLLLRTGRSYEQYF
TRBV12-3/TRBV12-4,TRBJ2-2,NA,NA,TGTGCCAGCAGTTTAGCCTTTCACACCGGGGAGCTGTTTTTT,CASSLAFHTGELFF
TRBV12-3/TRBV12-4,TRBJ1-6,NA,many,TGTGCCAGCAGTCGGATGGCAGGGAGCGGTTCACCCCTCCACTTT,CASSRMAGSGSPLHF
TRBV12-3/TRBV12-4,TRBJ1-2,TRBD1,many,TGTGCCAGCAGTTTACAGGGGGTTTGGGGCTACACCTTC,CASSLQGVWGYTF
TRBV20-1,TRBJ1-2,NA,NA,TGCAGTGCTAGATACAGGGCCTTCAACTATGGCTACACCTTC,CSARYRAFNYGYTF
TRBV5-1,TRBJ2-7,NA,NA,TGCGCCAGCAGCTTGGCCCCTCAGAACACCTACGAGCAGTACTTC,CASSLAPQNTYEQYF
TRBV6-5,TRBJ1-2,NA,many,TGTGCCAGCAGTTCGCTTTATGGCTACACCTTC,CASSSLYGYTF
TRBV7-2,TRBJ1-1,NA,many,TGTGCCAGCAGCTTAGGCTTCGGGGGGCGGTCTGAAGCTTTCTTT,CASSLGFGGRSEAFF
TRBV5-1,TRBJ2-5,NA,NA,TGCGCCAGCCGACAGGAGCAAGTGACCCAGTACTTC,CASRQEQVTQYF
TRBV6-1,TRBJ2-5,NA,NA,TGTGCCAGCAGTGCCGGGATCGAAGAGACCCAGTACTTC,CASSAGIEETQYF
TRBV12-3/TRBV12-4,TRBJ2-3,TRBD2,NA,TGTGCCAGCAGGCTAATAGCGGGGGGGCGGGTAGATACGCAGTATTTT,CASRLIAGGRVDTQYF
TRBV9,TRBJ2-1,NA,NA,TGTGCCAGCAGCGGACCATCATCCGATGAGCAGTTCTTC,CASSGPSSDEQFF
TRBV6-5,TRBJ2-5,NA,few,TGTGCCACCCAGGGGACTCCACAAGAGACCCAGTACTTC,CATQGTPQETQYF
TRBV2,TRBJ1-3,TRBD1,NA,TGTGCCAGCAGTGAAGACAGGGGGCTCGGAAACACCATATATTTT,CASSEDRGLGNTIYF
TRBV20-1,TRBJ2-7,NA,many,TGCAGTGCTAGCGGTGGAACGTTGGACTCCTACGAGCAGTACTTC,CSASGGTLDSYEQYF
TRBV7-6,TRBJ1-1,NA,many,TGTGCCAGCAGCTTATTATACAGACCTGGGGCCTTTGGCACTGAAGCTTTCTTT,CASSLLYRPGAFGTEAFF